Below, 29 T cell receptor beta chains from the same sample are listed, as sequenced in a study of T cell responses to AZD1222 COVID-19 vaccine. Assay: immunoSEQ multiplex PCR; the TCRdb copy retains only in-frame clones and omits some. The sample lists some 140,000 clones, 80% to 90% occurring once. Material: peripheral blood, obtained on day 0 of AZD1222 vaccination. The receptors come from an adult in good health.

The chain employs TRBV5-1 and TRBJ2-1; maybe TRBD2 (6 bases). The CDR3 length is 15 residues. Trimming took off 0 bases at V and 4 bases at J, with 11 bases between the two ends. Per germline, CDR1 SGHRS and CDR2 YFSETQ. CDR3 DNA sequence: TGCGCCAGCAGCTTGGCCTCAAGCGGGTACAATGAGCAGTTCTTC. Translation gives CASSLASSGYNEQFF.

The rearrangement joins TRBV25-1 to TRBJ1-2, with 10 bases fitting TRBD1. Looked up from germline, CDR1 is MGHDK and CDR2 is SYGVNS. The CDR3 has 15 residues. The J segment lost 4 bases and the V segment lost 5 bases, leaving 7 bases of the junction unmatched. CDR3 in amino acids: CASSSTDRGSYGYTF. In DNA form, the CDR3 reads TGTGCCAGCAGTTCCACGGACAGGGGGAGCTATGGCTACACCTTC.

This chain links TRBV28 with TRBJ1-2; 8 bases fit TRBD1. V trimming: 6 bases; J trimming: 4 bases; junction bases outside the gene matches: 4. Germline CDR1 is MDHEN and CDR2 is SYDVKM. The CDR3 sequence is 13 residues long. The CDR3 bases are TGTGCCAGCAGCCGACAGGGGACCTATGGCTACACCTTC. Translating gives CASSRQGTYGYTF.

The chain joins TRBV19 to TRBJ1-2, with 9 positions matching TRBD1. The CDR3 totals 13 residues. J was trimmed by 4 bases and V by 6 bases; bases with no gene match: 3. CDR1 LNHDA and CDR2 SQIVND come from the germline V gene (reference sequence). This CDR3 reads CASRNRGPYGYTF. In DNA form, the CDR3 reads TGTGCCAGTAGGAACAGGGGGCCCTATGGCTACACCTTC. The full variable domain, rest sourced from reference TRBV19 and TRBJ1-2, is DGGITQSPKYLFRKEGQNVTLSCEQNLNHDAMYWYRQDPGQGLRLIYYSQIVNDFQKGDIAEGYSVSREKKESFPLTVTSAQKNPTAFYLCASRNRGPYGYTFGSGTRLTVV.

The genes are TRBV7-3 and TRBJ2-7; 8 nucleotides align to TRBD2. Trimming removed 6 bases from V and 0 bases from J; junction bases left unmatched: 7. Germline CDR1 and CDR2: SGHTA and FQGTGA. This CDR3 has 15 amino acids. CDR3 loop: CASRNVAGNSYEQYF. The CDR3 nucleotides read TGTGCCAGCAGAAACGTAGCGGGAAACTCCTACGAGCAGTACTTC.

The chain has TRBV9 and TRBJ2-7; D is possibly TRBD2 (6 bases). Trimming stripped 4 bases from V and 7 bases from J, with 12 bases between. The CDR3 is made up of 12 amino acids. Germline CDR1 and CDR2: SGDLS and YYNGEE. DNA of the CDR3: TGTGCCAGCAGCCCTCGGGGGAAGGAGCAGTACTTC. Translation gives CASSPRGKEQYF.

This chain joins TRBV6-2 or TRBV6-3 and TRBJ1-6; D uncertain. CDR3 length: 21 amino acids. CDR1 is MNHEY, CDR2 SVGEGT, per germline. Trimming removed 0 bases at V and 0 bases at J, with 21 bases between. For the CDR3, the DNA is TGTGCCAGCAGTTACTCGGGTGAAGGGTCCTCCCGAAGCTCCTATAATTCACCCCTCCACTTT. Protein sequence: CASSYSGEGSSRSSYNSPLHF.

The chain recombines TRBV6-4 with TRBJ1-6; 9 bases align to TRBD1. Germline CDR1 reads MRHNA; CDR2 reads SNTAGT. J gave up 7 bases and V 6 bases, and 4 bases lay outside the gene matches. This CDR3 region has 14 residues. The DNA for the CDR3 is TGTGCCAGCAGGGGGACAGGGACAAATTCACCCCTCCACTTT. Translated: CASRGTGTNSPLHF.

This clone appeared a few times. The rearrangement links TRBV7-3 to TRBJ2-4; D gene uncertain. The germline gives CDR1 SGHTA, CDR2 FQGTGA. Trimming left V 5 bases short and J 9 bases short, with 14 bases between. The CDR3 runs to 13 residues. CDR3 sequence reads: CASSPSGFSIQYF. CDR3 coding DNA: TGTGCCAGCAGCCCCTCTGGCTTTAGCATTCAGTACTTC.

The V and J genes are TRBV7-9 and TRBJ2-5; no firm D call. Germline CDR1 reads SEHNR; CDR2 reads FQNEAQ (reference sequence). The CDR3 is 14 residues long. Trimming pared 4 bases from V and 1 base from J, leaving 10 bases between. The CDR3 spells CASSSHLLQETQYF. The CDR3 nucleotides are TGTGCCAGCAGCTCACACCTCCTCCAAGAGACCCAGTACTTC.

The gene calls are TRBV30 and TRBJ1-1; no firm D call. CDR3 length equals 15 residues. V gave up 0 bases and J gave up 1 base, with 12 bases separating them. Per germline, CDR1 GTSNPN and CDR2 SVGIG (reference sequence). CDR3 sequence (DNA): TGTGCCTGGAGTGTAATCTGGGCAGGGAACACTGAAGCTTTCTTT. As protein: CAWSVIWAGNTEAFF. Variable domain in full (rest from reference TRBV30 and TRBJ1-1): SQTIHQWPATLVQPVGSPLSLECTVEGTSNPNLYWYRQAAGRGLQLLFYSVGIGQISSEVPQNLSASRPQDRQFILSSKKLLLSDSGFYLCAWSVIWAGNTEAFFGQGTRLTVV.

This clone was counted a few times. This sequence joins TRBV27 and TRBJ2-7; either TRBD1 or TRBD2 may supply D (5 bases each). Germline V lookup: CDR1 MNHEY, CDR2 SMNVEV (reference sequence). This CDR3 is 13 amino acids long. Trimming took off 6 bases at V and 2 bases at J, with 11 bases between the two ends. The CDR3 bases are TGTGCCAGCAGCTGGGGGATCACCTACGAGCAGTACTTC. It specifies CASSWGITYEQYF.

This chain's CDR3 is CASSTAADYEQYF. The CDR3 DNA is TGCGCCAGCTCTACCGCGGCGGATTACGAGCAGTACTTC. V and J are TRBV4-3 and TRBJ2-7; unclear D gene. The CDR3 length is 13 residues. The germline gives CDR1 LGHNA, CDR2 YSLEER. The germline V and J ends were trimmed by 8 bases and 4 bases, with 15 bases remaining between them.

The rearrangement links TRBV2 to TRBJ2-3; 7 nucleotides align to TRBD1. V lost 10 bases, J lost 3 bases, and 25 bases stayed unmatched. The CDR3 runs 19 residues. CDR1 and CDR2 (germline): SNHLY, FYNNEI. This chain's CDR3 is CATDLTGDRREMVTDTQYF. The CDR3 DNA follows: TGTGCCACCGACCTCACAGGGGACCGCCGCGAAATGGTGACAGATACGCAGTATTTT. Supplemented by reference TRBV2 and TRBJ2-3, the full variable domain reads EPEVTQTPSHQVTQMGQEVILRCVPISNHLYFYWYRQILGQKVEFLVSFYNNEISEKSEIFDDQFSVERPDGSNFTLKIRSTKLEDSAMYFCATDLTGDRREMVTDTQYFGPGTRLTVL.

The chain's CDR3 is CASSPHLGTTYNEQFF. The CDR3 coding sequence is TGTGCCAGCAGCCCACACCTCGGGACAACTTACAATGAGCAGTTCTTC. The V gene is TRBV6-2 or TRBV6-3, the J gene TRBJ2-1, with D possibly TRBD1 on 6 matching bases. The CDR3 loop spans 16 amino acids. Germline assignment: CDR1 MNHEY and CDR2 SVGEGT. V lost 6 bases to trimming and J lost 4 bases, with 19 bases between them.

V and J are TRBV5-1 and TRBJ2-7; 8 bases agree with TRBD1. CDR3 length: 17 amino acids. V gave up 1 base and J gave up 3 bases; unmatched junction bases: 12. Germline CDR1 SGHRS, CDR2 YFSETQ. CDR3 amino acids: CASSLFQGVDRGYEQYF. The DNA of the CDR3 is TGCGCCAGCAGCTTGTTTCAAGGAGTAGACAGGGGCTACGAGCAGTACTTC.

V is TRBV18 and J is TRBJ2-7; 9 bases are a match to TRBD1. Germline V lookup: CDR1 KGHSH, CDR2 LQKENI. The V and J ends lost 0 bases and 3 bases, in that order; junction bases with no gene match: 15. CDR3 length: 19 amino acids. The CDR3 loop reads CASSPPYTIGGQGSYEQYF. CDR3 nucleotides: TGTGCCAGCTCACCACCTTACACGATTGGAGGACAGGGGAGCTACGAGCAGTACTTC.

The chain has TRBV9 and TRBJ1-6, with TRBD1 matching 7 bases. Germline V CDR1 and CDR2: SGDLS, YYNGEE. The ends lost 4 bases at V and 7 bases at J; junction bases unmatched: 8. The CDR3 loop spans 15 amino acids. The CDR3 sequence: CASSPGDSKNSPLHF. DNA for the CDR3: TGTGCCAGCAGCCCTGGGGACAGCAAAAATTCACCCCTCCACTTT.

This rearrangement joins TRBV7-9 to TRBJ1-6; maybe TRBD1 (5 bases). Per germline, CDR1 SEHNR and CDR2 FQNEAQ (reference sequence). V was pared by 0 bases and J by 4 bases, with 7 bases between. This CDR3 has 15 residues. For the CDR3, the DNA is TGTGCCAGCAGCTTAGCAGGGGATTATAATTCACCCCTCCACTTT. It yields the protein CASSLAGDYNSPLHF.

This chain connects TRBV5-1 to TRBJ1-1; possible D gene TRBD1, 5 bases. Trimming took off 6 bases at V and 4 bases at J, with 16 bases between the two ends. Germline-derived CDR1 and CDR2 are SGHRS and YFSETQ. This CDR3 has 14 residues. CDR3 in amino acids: CASKSWGGGTEAFF. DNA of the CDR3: TGCGCCAGCAAATCATGGGGTGGGGGCACTGAAGCTTTCTTT.

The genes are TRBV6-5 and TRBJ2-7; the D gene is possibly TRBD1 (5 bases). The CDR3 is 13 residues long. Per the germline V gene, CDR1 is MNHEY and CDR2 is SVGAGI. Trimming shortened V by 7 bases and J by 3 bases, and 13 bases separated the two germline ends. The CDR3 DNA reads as TGTGCCAGCATCTCCCGTCAGGGCTACGAGCAGTACTTC. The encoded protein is CASISRQGYEQYF.

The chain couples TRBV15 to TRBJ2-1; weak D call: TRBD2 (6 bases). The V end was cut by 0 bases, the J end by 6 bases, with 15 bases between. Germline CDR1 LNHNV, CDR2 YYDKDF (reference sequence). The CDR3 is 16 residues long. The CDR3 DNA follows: TGTGCCACCAGCAGAGATAAAGGGGCGCGGGGCAATGAGCAGTTCTTC. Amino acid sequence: CATSRDKGARGNEQFF.

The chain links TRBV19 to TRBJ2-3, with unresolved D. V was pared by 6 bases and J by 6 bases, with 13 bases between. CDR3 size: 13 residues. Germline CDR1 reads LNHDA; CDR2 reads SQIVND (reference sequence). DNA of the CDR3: TGTGCCAGTAGGCGGCAGCCCATGGATACGCAGTATTTT. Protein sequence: CASRRQPMDTQYF.

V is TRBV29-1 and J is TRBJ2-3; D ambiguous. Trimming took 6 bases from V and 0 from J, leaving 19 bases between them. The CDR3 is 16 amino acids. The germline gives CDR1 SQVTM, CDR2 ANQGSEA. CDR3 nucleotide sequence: TGCAGCGTAAGCCCCGGTTGGGCAGCTAGCACAGATACGCAGTATTTT. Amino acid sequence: CSVSPGWAASTDTQYF.

The CDR3 spells CASSLRSQAGRPYEQYF. DNA of the CDR3: TGTGCCAGCAGTTTACGGTCTCAGGCGGGCCGACCTTACGAGCAGTACTTC. This chain connects TRBV27 to TRBJ2-7; D is perhaps TRBD2 (5 bases). The V gene's germline CDR1 is MNHEY and CDR2 SMNVEV (reference sequence). V lost 2 bases and J lost 4, with 21 bases in between. The CDR3 has 17 residues.

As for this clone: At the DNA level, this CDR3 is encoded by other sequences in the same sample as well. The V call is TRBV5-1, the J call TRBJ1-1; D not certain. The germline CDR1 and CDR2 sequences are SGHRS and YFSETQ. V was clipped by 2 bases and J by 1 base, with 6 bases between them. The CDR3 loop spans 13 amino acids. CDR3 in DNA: TGCGCCAGCAGCTTAGGTAGGAACACTGAAGCTTTCTTT. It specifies CASSLGRNTEAFF. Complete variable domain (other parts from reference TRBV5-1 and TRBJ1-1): KAGVTQTPRYLIKTRGQQVTLSCSPISGHRSVSWYQQTPGQGLQFLFEYFSETQRNKGNFPGRFSGRQFSNSRSEMNVSTLELGDSALYLCASSLGRNTEAFFGQGTRLTVV.

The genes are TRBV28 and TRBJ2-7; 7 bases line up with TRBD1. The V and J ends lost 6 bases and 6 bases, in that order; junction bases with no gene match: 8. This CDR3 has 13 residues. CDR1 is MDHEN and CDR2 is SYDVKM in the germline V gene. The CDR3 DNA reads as TGTGCCAGCAGCGGGACAGCCCGTTCCGAGCAGTACTTC. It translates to CASSGTARSEQYF.

DNA for the CDR3: TGTGCCAGTAGTATAGGCACTAGCGGATACTCCTACGAGCAGTACTTC. This translates into CASSIGTSGYSYEQYF. The chain links TRBV19 to TRBJ2-7; TRBD2 matches 8 bases. The CDR3 consists of 16 residues. Germline loops: CDR1 LNHDA, CDR2 SQIVND (reference sequence). Trimming removed 1 base from V and 0 bases from J; junction bases left unmatched: 5.

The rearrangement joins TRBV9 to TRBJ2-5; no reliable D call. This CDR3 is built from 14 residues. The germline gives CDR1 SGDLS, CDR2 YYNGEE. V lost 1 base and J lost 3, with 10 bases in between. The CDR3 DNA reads TGTGCCAGCAGCGTATCCGCCGGAGAAGAGACCCAGTACTTC. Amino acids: CASSVSAGEETQYF.